This entry lists 5 T cell receptor beta chains sequenced from one sample in a study of blood T cell repertoires in COVID-19. Some clones are missing from TCRdb's copy, which holds only in-frame ones; the method was immunoSEQ multiplex PCR. The data hold approximately 240,000 clones, with roughly 90% observed a single time. The sequenced sample was peripheral blood. Source of these receptors: a woman in her forties who had recovered from COVID-19.

The chain links TRBV4-2 to TRBJ2-7, with 8 positions matching TRBD2. The trim removed 0 bases at V and 3 bases at J, leaving 10 bases unmatched. The germline V gene encodes CDR1 LGHNA and CDR2 YNFKEQ. CDR3 length: 17 amino acids. CDR3 in DNA: TGTGCCAGCAGCCAAGACGGGCGGGAGGCTAACTTCTACGAGCAGTACTTC. The encoded protein is CASSQDGREANFYEQYF.

This chain links TRBV7-2 with TRBJ2-3, with TRBD2 as a possible D gene (7 bases). CDR1 and CDR2 (germline): SGHTA, FQGNSA. This CDR3 region has 18 residues. V dropped 5 bases and J dropped 2 bases, with 23 bases sitting between them. The CDR3 DNA sequence: TGTGCCAGCAGCCCCACCCCCGGGGGGCGAGGGAACACAGATACGCAGTATTTT. Translated, it gives CASSPTPGGRGNTDTQYF. Together with reference TRBV7-2 and TRBJ2-3, the CDR3 gives the full variable domain: GAGVSQSPSNKVTEKGKDVELRCDPISGHTALYWYRQSLGQGLEFLIYFQGNSAPDKSGLPSDRFSAERTGGSVSTLTIQRTQQEDSAVYLCASSPTPGGRGNTDTQYFGPGTRLTVL.

The chain uses TRBV27 and TRBJ2-3, with TRBD1 matching over 7 bases. The CDR3 is 17 residues long. J lost 2 bases, V lost 5 bases, and 13 bases had no gene match. The germline CDR1 and CDR2 sequences are MNHEY and SMNVEV (reference sequence). CDR3 protein: CASSLRQGLRNTDTQYF. In DNA, the CDR3 is TGTGCCAGCAGTCTCCGACAGGGATTAAGAAACACAGATACGCAGTATTTT.

The J gene is TRBJ2-7, the V gene TRBV4-1, with 7 bases aligning to TRBD2. The V and J ends lost 4 bases and 2 bases, in that order; junction bases with no gene match: 11. The germline gives CDR1 MGHRA, CDR2 YSYEKL. CDR3 length equals 16 residues. The CDR3 DNA reads TGCGCCAGCAGCCGGGAGAGGTCAGCGGGAACCTACGAGCAGTACTTC. Translation: CASSRERSAGTYEQYF.

This clone was recorded only once. The junction departs from the called germline gene at one end, perhaps through a read error. The J gene is TRBJ2-3, the V gene TRBV5-1; 7 nucleotides align to TRBD2. Germline CDR1 reads SGHRS; CDR2 reads YFSETQ. There are 17 residues in the CDR3. CDR3 sequence reads: CARSLGGGPPSTDTQYF. Written as DNA, the CDR3 is TGCGCCCGCAGCTTGGGGGGGGGACCTCCTAGCACAGATACGCAGTATTTT.